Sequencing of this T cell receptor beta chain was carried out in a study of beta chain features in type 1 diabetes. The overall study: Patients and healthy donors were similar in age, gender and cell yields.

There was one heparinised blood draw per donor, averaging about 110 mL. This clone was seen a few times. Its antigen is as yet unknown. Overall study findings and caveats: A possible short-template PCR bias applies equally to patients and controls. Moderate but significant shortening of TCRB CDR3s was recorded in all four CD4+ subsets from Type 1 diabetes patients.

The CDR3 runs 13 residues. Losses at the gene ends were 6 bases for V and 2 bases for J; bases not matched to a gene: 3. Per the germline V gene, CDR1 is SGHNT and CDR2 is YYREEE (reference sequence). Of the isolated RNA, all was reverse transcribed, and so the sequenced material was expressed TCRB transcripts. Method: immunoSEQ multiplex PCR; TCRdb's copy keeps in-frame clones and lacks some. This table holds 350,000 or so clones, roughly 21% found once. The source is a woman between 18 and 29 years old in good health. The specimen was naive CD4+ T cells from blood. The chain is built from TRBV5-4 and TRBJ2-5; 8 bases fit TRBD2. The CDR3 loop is CASTGGVQETQYF. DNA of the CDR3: TGTGCCAGCACCGGGGGGGTTCAAGAGACCCAGTACTTC.